This T cell receptor beta chain was sequenced during a study of blood T cell repertoires in COVID-19. Study as a whole: Samples of COVID-19 (acute and convalescent) were obtained from the United States, Italy and Spain.

This table comes from immunoSEQ multiplex PCR, and its TCRdb copy is limited to in-frame clones, with some not included. Among 250,000 or so clones listed, less than 90% were seen once. The source of this sequence is a man between 60 and 70 years old with acute or convalescent COVID-19. Source material: peripheral blood.

The CDR3 spells CATSDWASAEAFF. The CDR3 DNA follows: TGTGCCACCAGTGATTGGGCATCGGCTGAAGCTTTCTTT. The chain combines TRBV24-1 with TRBJ1-1; D gene ambiguous. Germline CDR1 and CDR2: KGHDR and SFDVKD. The CDR3 runs 13 residues. Deletions cut 2 bases from V and 6 bases from J, with 9 bases between.